The rows below give T cell receptor beta chains drawn from one sample of a study of blood T cell repertoires in COVID-19. The data were produced by immunoSEQ multiplex PCR, yet TCRdb's version contains in-frame clones alone and is incomplete. The sample includes approximately 100,000 clones, 85% to 90% of them seen just once. Specimen: peripheral blood. These receptors were collected from an elderly woman with acute or convalescent COVID-19. CDR3s include the opening cysteine and the closing phenylalanine or tryptophan. The D gene is left open where the match is weak. Rows may omit the clone size; those that give it use once, few, many or a size class.

TRBV27,TRBJ1-5,-,TRBD1,CASSLTGFGQPQHF,TGTGCCAGCAGTCTGACAGGGTTTGGGCAGCCCCAGCATTTT
TRBV5-4,TRBJ2-1,-,-,CASSMTASPIMNEQFF,TGTGCCAGCAGTATGACGGCTAGTCCCATAATGAATGAGCAGTTCTTC
TRBV6-5,TRBJ1-5,-,TRBD1,CASSWTGDGNQPQHF,TGTGCCAGCAGTTGGACAGGGGACGGCAATCAGCCCCAGCATTTT
TRBV28,TRBJ1-5,-,TRBD1,CASSYLDRGLQPQHF,TGTGCCAGCAGTTACCTGGACAGGGGTCTTCAGCCCCAGCATTTT
TRBV9,TRBJ1-2,-,TRBD1,CASSAGQGASNYGYTF,TGTGCCAGCAGCGCAGGACAGGGGGCGTCTAACTATGGCTACACCTTC
TRBV6-5,TRBJ2-1,-,-,CASSYSAFPYNEQFF,TGTGCCAGCAGTTACAGCGCATTTCCCTACAATGAGCAGTTCTTC
TRBV11-2,TRBJ2-7,-,-,CASSSRTVSYEQYF,TGTGCCAGCAGCTCCCGGACAGTTTCCTACGAGCAGTACTTC
TRBV28,TRBJ2-2,-,-,CASRTGANTGELFF,TGTGCCAGCAGGACAGGCGCCAACACCGGGGAGCTGTTTTTT
TRBV5-1,TRBJ2-5,-,TRBD1,CASGQVWGETQYF,TGCGCCAGTGGACAGGTTTGGGGAGAGACCCAGTACTTC
TRBV2,TRBJ2-2,-,TRBD2,CASSASGASNTGELFF,TGTGCCAGCAGTGCTAGCGGGGCCTCGAACACCGGGGAGCTGTTTTTT
TRBV18,TRBJ1-1,-,-,CASSPGQGTEAFF,TGTGCCAGCTCACCAGGGCAGGGCACTGAAGCTTTCTTT
TRBV5-1,TRBJ1-4,-,-,CASSGDFSTNEKLFF,TGCGCCAGCAGCGGGGACTTCTCAACTAATGAAAAACTGTTTTTT
TRBV12-5,TRBJ1-6,once,TRBD1,CASGLVAGTVNSPLHF,TGTGCTAGTGGTTTGGTAGCTGGGACAGTCAATTCACCCCTCCACTTT
TRBV28,TRBJ1-5,-,TRBD1,CASRTGTANQPQHF,TGTGCCAGCAGGACCGGGACAGCCAATCAGCCCCAGCATTTT
TRBV5-4,TRBJ2-3,-,-,CASSLAWTLSTDTQYF,TGTGCCAGCAGCTTGGCTTGGACATTGAGCACAGATACGCAGTATTTT
TRBV7-2,TRBJ2-5,-,-,CASSRVGTIQETQYF,TGTGCCAGCAGCCGTGTAGGGACAATACAAGAGACCCAGTACTTC
TRBV30,TRBJ1-1,-,TRBD1,CAWTGGLAEAFF,TGTGCCTGGACAGGGGGCTTGGCTGAAGCTTTCTTT
TRBV10-3,TRBJ1-2,-,-,CAISESISRGNYGYTF,TGTGCCATCAGTGAGTCGATTAGCAGAGGAAACTATGGCTACACCTTC
TRBV4-3,TRBJ2-1,-,-,CASSQELVRFYEQFF,TGCGCCAGCAGCCAAGAGCTAGTTCGGTTTTATGAGCAGTTCTTC
TRBV5-1,TRBJ2-5,-,TRBD1,CASSRGDRVETQYF,TGCGCCAGCAGCAGGGGGGACAGGGTGGAGACCCAGTACTTC
TRBV7-9,TRBJ1-2,few,-,CASSPTTAGGYTF,TGTGCCAGCAGCCCAACGACAGCAGGTGGCTACACCTTC
TRBV21-1,TRBJ2-1,-,-,CASSKKVDISYNEQFF,TGTGCCAGCAGCAAAAAAGTCGACATTTCCTACAATGAGCAGTTCTTC
TRBV4-2,TRBJ2-7,few,-,CASSQVSLSSYEQYF,TGTGCCAGCAGCCAAGTTAGCCTGAGCTCCTACGAGCAGTACTTC
TRBV7-7,TRBJ2-3,-,TRBD2,CASSLEAGGTDTQYF,TGTGCCAGCAGCTTAGAAGCGGGGGGCACAGATACGCAGTATTTT
TRBV20-1,TRBJ1-1,-,-,CSASLTGSGTEAFF,TGCAGTGCTAGTCTTACAGGGAGTGGCACTGAAGCTTTCTTT
TRBV7-9,TRBJ2-2,-,TRBD1,CASSLEDRGTGELFF,TGTGCCAGCAGCTTAGAGGACAGGGGCACCGGGGAGCTGTTTTTT
TRBV2,TRBJ1-1,-,-,CASSEGELNTEAFF,TGTGCCAGCAGTGAAGGCGAATTGAACACTGAAGCTTTCTTT
TRBV7-2,TRBJ1-2,once,TRBD1,CASSSGGGNGYTF,TGTGCCAGCAGCTCAGGAGGGGGCAATGGCTACACCTTC
TRBV15,TRBJ2-3,-,-,CATSRDRGTDTQYF,TGTGCCACCAGCAGAGACAGGGGCACAGATACGCAGTATTTT
TRBV19,TRBJ2-2,-,-,CASEGRRDTGELFF,TGTGCCAGCGAGGGAAGACGGGACACCGGGGAGCTGTTTTTT
TRBV12-3/TRBV12-4,TRBJ1-5,-,-,CASSGRVFQPQHF,TGTGCCAGCAGTGGCAGGGTTTTTCAGCCCCAGCATTTT
TRBV7-2,TRBJ2-5,-,TRBD1,CASSLDWTGGFVETQYF,TGTGCCAGCAGCTTAGACTGGACAGGGGGCTTTGTAGAGACCCAGTACTTC
TRBV19,TRBJ1-6,-,-,CASTLGQGINSPLHF,TGTGCCTCTACCCTTGGGCAGGGCATCAACTCACCCCTCCACTTT
TRBV6-2/TRBV6-3,TRBJ2-7,-,TRBD2,CASSPGLGTSGGSSYEQYF,TGTGCCAGCAGTCCAGGGCTCGGGACTAGCGGGGGCTCTTCCTACGAGCAGTACTTC
TRBV10-3,TRBJ1-6,-,-,CATRTANNSPLHF,TGTGCCACCCGGACAGCAAATAATTCACCCCTCCACTTT
TRBV7-2,TRBJ2-3,-,TRBD2,CASTLGGDVRTDTQYF,TGTGCCAGCACCTTGGGGGGGGACGTCCGCACAGATACGCAGTATTTT
TRBV11-2,TRBJ2-5,-,TRBD1,CASSSGQGLVAQYF,TGTGCCAGCAGCTCCGGACAGGGGCTGGTAGCCCAGTACTTC
TRBV5-1,TRBJ2-7,-,-,CASSLAGPYEQYF,TGCGCCAGCAGCTTAGCAGGCCCCTACGAGCAGTACTTC
TRBV6-5,TRBJ1-6,-,TRBD1,CASSPGTGFGSPLHF,TGTGCCAGCAGCCCCGGGACAGGGTTTGGTTCACCCCTCCACTTT
TRBV7-2,TRBJ1-2,-,TRBD1,CASSLIDRGGGYTF,TGTGCCAGCAGCTTAATCGACAGGGGGGGAGGCTACACCTTC
TRBV5-1,TRBJ1-5,-,-,CASSQGTGSGQPQHF,TGCGCCAGCAGCCAAGGTACAGGGTCGGGTCAGCCCCAGCATTTT
TRBV14,TRBJ2-7,-,TRBD1,CASSQARTGSYEQYF,TGTGCCAGCAGCCAAGCCCGGACAGGCTCCTACGAGCAGTACTTC